These 30 T cell receptor beta chains were sequenced from one sample in a study of neurological immune-mediated disorders. Using its own MiXCR run on the 5' RACE reads, TCRdb lists one record per CDR3 protein. The sample consists of over 45,000 distinct CDR3 sequences, around 3.1% of them appearing once. Sequences were obtained from PBMCs. The receptors here all came from a man aged 35-49 years with multiple sclerosis.

This clonotype was counted ten times or more. The CDR3 coding sequence is TGTGCCAGCAGCCAAGCTGGGACAGGGGACTCCTACGAGCAGTACTTC. Protein product: CASSQAGTGDSYEQYF. This chain uses TRBV3-1 with TRBJ2-7; 10 nucleotides match TRBD1. Germline-derived CDR1 and CDR2 are LGHDT and YNNKEL (reference sequence). J gave up 0 bases and V 1 base, and 3 bases lay outside the gene matches. The CDR3 runs to 16 residues.

The table lists this clonotype with many counts. This rearrangement joins TRBV7-7 to TRBJ2-2; TRBD1 agrees at 9 bases. Looked up from germline, CDR1 is SSHAT and CDR2 is FNYEAQ (reference sequence). The CDR3 runs to 14 residues. The trim removed 5 bases at V and 7 bases at J, leaving 5 bases unmatched. CDR3 in DNA: TGTGCCAGCAGCACGGACAGGGGAATCGGGGAGCTGTTTTTT. It codes for CASSTDRGIGELFF. The variable domain in full, with the rest retrieved from reference TRBV7-7 and TRBJ2-2, is GAGVSQSPRYKVTKRGQDVTLRCDPISSHATLYWYQQALGQGPEFLTYFNYEAQPDKSGLPSDRFSAERPEGSISTLTIQRTEQRDSAMYRCASSTDRGIGELFFGEGSRLTVL.

This clonotype was seen at least ten times. The gene calls are TRBV20-1 and TRBJ2-3; D is perhaps TRBD1 or TRBD2 (5 bases each). The germline gives CDR1 DFQATT, CDR2 SNEGSKA (reference sequence). This CDR3 region has 16 residues. Between the trimmed V and J ends, which lost 2 bases and 2 bases, there was a span of 17 bases. The CDR3 nucleotides read TGCAGTGCTAGAAGAGGGACCCAACACAACACAGATACGCAGTATTTT. It encodes CSARRGTQHNTDTQYF.

This clonotype was seen repeatedly, ten times or more. The V and J genes are TRBV27 and TRBJ2-7; a weak D match, TRBD1 (5 bases). The V gene's germline CDR1 is MNHEY and CDR2 SMNVEV (reference sequence). This CDR3 comprises 13 residues. V dropped 6 bases and J dropped 1 base, with 10 bases sitting between them. CDR3 loop: CASRDSISYEQYF. The CDR3 DNA reads TGTGCCAGCAGAGACAGTATTTCCTACGAGCAGTACTTC.

This clonotype was seen ten or more times. This sequence joins TRBV20-1 and TRBJ1-5, with D hard to call. This CDR3 region has 12 residues. Germline V gives CDR1 DFQATT, CDR2 SNEGSKA (reference sequence). V was trimmed by 5 bases and J by 4 bases, leaving 9 bases between them. CDR3 sequence reads: CSASAPNQPQHF. CDR3 DNA: TGCAGTGCTTCGGCCCCGAATCAGCCCCAGCATTTT.

This clonotype was seen many times. This rearrangement joins TRBV6-5 to TRBJ2-3; D unresolved. The CDR3 covers 14 residues. Per germline, CDR1 MNHEY and CDR2 SVGAGI. Trimming removed 10 bases from V and 0 bases from J, with 14 bases in between. The CDR3 nucleotides read TGTGCCACCAGCTCCCAGATTAGCACAGATACGCAGTATTTT. Its protein is CATSSQISTDTQYF.

This clonotype was detected ten times or more. The rearrangement links TRBV4-1 to TRBJ2-7; TRBD1 is a possible D gene (6 bases). Trimming cost V 4 bases and J 0 bases, with 16 bases left between them. Per the germline V gene, CDR1 is MGHRA and CDR2 is YSYEKL. The CDR3 is made up of 16 amino acids. DNA for the CDR3: TGCGCCAGCAGCCCTCGACAGGCTGGGCCCTCCTACGAGCAGTACTTC. This encodes CASSPRQAGPSYEQYF.

This clonotype was picked up many times. The chain couples TRBV20-1 to TRBJ1-4, with D maybe TRBD1 (5 bases). Per germline, CDR1 DFQATT and CDR2 SNEGSKA (reference sequence). There are 12 residues in the CDR3. Here the CDR3 reads CSAGQTNEKLFF. The CDR3 DNA is TGCAGCGCCGGACAAACTAATGAAAAACTGTTTTTT.

This clonotype was seen only a few times. A junction boundary mismatches the germline segment, possibly from a read error. CDR3 protein: CASRGSSYSNQPQNF. The DNA for the CDR3 is TGCGCCAGCAGGGGCAGCTCTTATAGCAATCAGCCCCAGAATTTT. The chain links TRBV10-2 to TRBJ1-5; D uncertain. The germline V gene has CDR1 WSHSY and CDR2 SAAADI. This CDR3 contains 15 residues.

This clonotype was observed a single time. A much larger clone differs from this one at a single base, so this may be a read error. This sequence joins TRBV4-1 and TRBJ1-2; possible D gene TRBD1, 5 bases. The germline CDR1 and CDR2 sequences are MGHRA and YSYEKL. Between the trimmed V and J ends, which lost 6 bases and 6 bases, there was a span of 20 bases. The length of the CDR3 is 15 residues. Here the CDR3 reads CASRIPGTQNHGYTF. In DNA form, the CDR3 reads TGCGCCAGCAGAATCCCTGGGACGCAGAACCATGGCTACACCTTC.

This clonotype was detected many times. The V and J genes are TRBV4-2 and TRBJ2-2; TRBD1 aligns across 7 bases. CDR1 is LGHNA, CDR2 YNFKEQ, per germline. J lost 4 bases, V lost 4 bases, and 6 bases had no gene match. CDR3 size: 15 residues. The CDR3 DNA reads as TGTGCCAGCAGCCTGCCGGACAGGAGCACCGGGGAGCTGTTTTTT. As protein: CASSLPDRSTGELFF.

This clonotype was found many times. The chain combines TRBV9 with TRBJ2-1; 12 bases are a match to TRBD2. Germline V CDR1 and CDR2: SGDLS, YYNGEE. V was pared by 4 bases and J by 5 bases, with 7 bases of the junction left unmatched. The CDR3 extends over 16 amino acids. The CDR3 nucleotides read TGTGCCAGCAGCTTCAGACTAGCGGGGGCCAACAATGAGCAGTTCTTC. It specifies CASSFRLAGANNEQFF. Looking up the rest from reference TRBV9 and TRBJ2-1 gives the full variable domain: DSGVTQTPKHLITATGQRVTLRCSPRSGDLSVYWYQQSLDQGLQFLIQYYNGEERAKGNILERFSAQQFPDLHSELNLSSLELGDSALYFCASSFRLAGANNEQFFGPGTRLTVL.

In its sample, this clonotype was seen many times. The genes are TRBV14 and TRBJ2-5; 7 positions match TRBD2. Per the germline V gene, CDR1 is SGHDN and CDR2 is FVKESK. The ends lost 3 bases at V and 4 bases at J; junction bases unmatched: 11. The CDR3 has 16 amino acids. CDR3 nucleotide sequence: TGTGCCAGCAGCCAGTTCACTACTAGCGCGGGAGAGACCCAGTACTTC. Its protein is CASSQFTTSAGETQYF.

A few counts support this clonotype. A much larger clone differs by one base, so this may be a read error. In this CDR3 the conserved last residue, phenylalanine or tryptophan, is missing, so a read error is likely. The V gene is TRBV24-1, the J gene TRBJ2-5; D gene uncertain. V was clipped by 7 bases and J by 6 bases, with 14 bases between them. The CDR3 loop spans 13 amino acids. Germline V lookup: CDR1 KGHDR, CDR2 SFDVKD. CDR3 DNA: TGTGCCACCAGGGCCAATGCGGCAAAGACCCAGTACATC. It specifies CATRANAAKTQYI.

This clonotype occurred many times. The gene calls are TRBV5-1 and TRBJ2-1; possibly TRBD2 for D (7 bases). Germline values: CDR1 SGHRS, CDR2 YFSETQ. Trimming removed 1 base at V and 6 bases at J, with 11 bases between. There are 14 residues in the CDR3. This CDR3 reads CASSLQGGGNEQFF. The CDR3 DNA is TGCGCCAGCAGCTTGCAGGGAGGGGGCAATGAGCAGTTCTTC.

This clonotype appeared many times. This sequence joins TRBV6-5 and TRBJ2-5; 11 nucleotides match TRBD2. The germline V gene has CDR1 MNHEY and CDR2 SVGAGI. The CDR3 is 15 residues long. The junction had 8 bases not matched to a gene; V was cut back by 2 bases and J by 9 bases. The CDR3 here is CASSYQTSGVQAQYF. CDR3 in DNA: TGTGCCAGCAGTTACCAGACTAGCGGGGTACAGGCCCAGTACTTC.

This clonotype turned up a few times. The chain combines TRBV2 with TRBJ2-2, with 7 bases aligning to TRBD1. The germline gives CDR1 SNHLY, CDR2 FYNNEI. The CDR3 extends over 15 amino acids. Trimming took 4 bases from V and 5 from J; bases not matched to a gene: 7. The CDR3 region has the DNA TGTGCCAGCAGTGGGGCAGGGGGTTTGACCGGGGAGCTGTTTTTT. Translation: CASSGAGGLTGELFF.

The table lists this clonotype with many counts. The V and J genes are TRBV5-1 and TRBJ2-3; 13 nucleotides agree with TRBD2. Germline V gene sequence: CDR1 SGHRS, CDR2 YFSETQ. V shed 4 bases and J 0 bases; nucleotides not matched to a gene: 8. This CDR3 contains 18 residues. The CDR3 nucleotides are TGCGCCAGCAGCCCTCGACTAGCGGGGGGCCTTAGCACAGATACGCAGTATTTT. It translates to CASSPRLAGGLSTDTQYF. Drawing the rest from reference TRBV5-1 and TRBJ2-3, the complete variable domain is KAGVTQTPRYLIKTRGQQVTLSCSPISGHRSVSWYQQTPGQGLQFLFEYFSETQRNKGNFPGRFSGRQFSNSRSEMNVSTLELGDSALYLCASSPRLAGGLSTDTQYFGPGTRLTVL.

The rearrangement uses TRBV5-6 and TRBJ2-1; D remains unclear. Germline CDR1 reads SGHDT; CDR2 reads YYEEEE. V shed 0 bases and J shed 0 bases, with 16 bases lying between them. The CDR3 is made up of 18 amino acids. CDR3 DNA: TGTGCCAGCAGCTTGGCCCCAGTGGCCCCCAGCTCCTACAATGAGCAGTTCTTC. It codes for CASSLAPVAPSSYNEQFF.

This clonotype was counted many times. The J gene is TRBJ1-2, the V gene TRBV10-2; D is undetermined. This CDR3 contains 14 residues. The ends were cut back, 2 bases at V and 8 bases at J, with 15 bases in the middle. CDR1 is WSHSY and CDR2 is SAAADI in the germline V gene. CDR3 sequence reads: CASSELGPLEGYTF. In DNA, the CDR3 is TGCGCCAGCAGTGAGCTAGGCCCGTTGGAGGGCTACACCTTC.

Many counts were recorded for this clonotype. The J gene is TRBJ2-1, the V gene TRBV20-1; 10 bases agree with TRBD2. There are 15 residues in the CDR3. The trim removed 1 base at V and 4 bases at J, leaving 4 bases unmatched. Per germline, CDR1 DFQATT and CDR2 SNEGSKA (reference sequence). Here the CDR3 DNA reads TGCAGTGCTAGAGTGGAGACTAGCGGGTACAATGAGCAGTTCTTC. Encoded protein: CSARVETSGYNEQFF.

This clonotype has a count of ten or more. The chain uses TRBV9 and TRBJ2-2; 10 positions agree with TRBD2. CDR1 and CDR2 (germline): SGDLS, YYNGEE. This CDR3 region has 17 residues. The trim removed 2 bases at V and 0 bases at J, leaving 4 bases unmatched. This CDR3 reads CASSVYSGGPNTGELFF. CDR3 bases: TGTGCCAGCAGCGTTTATAGCGGGGGGCCGAACACCGGGGAGCTGTTTTTT.

The sample holds a few counts of this clonotype. The chain carries TRBV6-5 and TRBJ1-2; 11 nucleotides align to TRBD1. The CDR3 is 14 residues long. V dropped 8 bases and J dropped 4; count of bases not matched to a gene: 6. Germline CDR1 MNHEY, CDR2 SVGAGI. As DNA, the CDR3 is TGTGCCAGCGCTCGGACAGGGGGCTCCTATGGCTACACCTTC. It translates to CASARTGGSYGYTF.

This clonotype has at least ten counts. The chain couples TRBV7-9 to TRBJ2-7; 9 bases are shared with TRBD1. V gave up 7 bases and J gave up 7 bases; unmatched junction bases: 8. This CDR3 contains 13 residues. The V gene's germline CDR1 is SEHNR and CDR2 FQNEAQ (reference sequence). The DNA of the CDR3 is TGTGCCAGCAATACCGACAGGGGGAAAGAGCAGTACTTC. This sequence encodes CASNTDRGKEQYF.

This clonotype has ten or more counts. The rearrangement links TRBV5-1 to TRBJ2-1, with 12 nucleotides matching TRBD1. The CDR3 covers 14 residues. Germline assignment: CDR1 SGHRS and CDR2 YFSETQ. J gave up 10 bases and V 4 bases, and 6 bases lay outside the gene matches. Here the CDR3 DNA reads TGCGCCAGCAGCATGGGACAGGGGGCGAGGGAGCAGTTCTTC. It yields the protein CASSMGQGAREQFF.

Only a few counts were recorded for this clonotype. The chain recombines TRBV20-1 with TRBJ2-3; maybe TRBD2 (5 bases). Germline lookup yields CDR1 DFQATT and CDR2 SNEGSKA (reference sequence). The CDR3 contains 13 residues. V was shortened by 5 bases and J by 6 bases, with 15 bases between the two germline ends. As DNA, the CDR3 is TGCAGTGCTCCACCTTCGGGGTGGGATACGCAGTATTTT. This codes for CSAPPSGWDTQYF.

At least ten counts were recorded for this clonotype. The chain links TRBV7-9 to TRBJ2-7; 14 bases align to TRBD2. Trimming at V came to 3 bases and at J to 6 bases, leaving 1 base not matched to a gene. CDR3 length: 14 amino acids. The V gene's germline CDR1 is SEHNR and CDR2 FQNEAQ (reference sequence). CDR3 region: CASSLTSGGAEQYF. As DNA, the CDR3 is TGTGCCAGCAGCTTGACTAGCGGGGGGGCCGAGCAGTACTTC.

The chain employs TRBV30 and TRBJ2-1; D gene ambiguous. The CDR3 has 12 amino acids. Germline V CDR1 and CDR2: GTSNPN, SVGIG (reference sequence). Between the trimmed V and J ends, which lost 0 bases and 9 bases, there was a span of 9 bases. This CDR3 reads CAWSVSGGEQFF. In DNA, the CDR3 is TGTGCCTGGAGTGTCTCCGGTGGTGAGCAGTTCTTC.

This clonotype was seen repeatedly, ten times or more. The chain is built from TRBV20-1 and TRBJ2-1, with 10 positions matching TRBD2. The V gene's germline CDR1 is DFQATT and CDR2 SNEGSKA (reference sequence). The CDR3 loop spans 15 amino acids. V was pared by 3 bases and J by 6 bases, with 8 bases of the junction left unmatched. The CDR3 sequence is CSASLRLAGVNEQFF. CDR3 bases: TGCAGTGCTAGCCTGAGACTAGCGGGCGTCAATGAGCAGTTCTTC.

There are a few counts of this clonotype. A clone one base away is much larger, so this may be a read error. The rearrangement links TRBV20-1 to TRBJ1-5; D not resolved. Germline CDR1 is DFQATT and CDR2 is SNEGSKA (reference sequence). This CDR3 comprises 15 residues. Trimming took 0 bases from V and 9 from J, leaving 18 bases between them. The CDR3 region is CSARDRPERARPQHF. The CDR3 DNA reads TGCAGTGCTAGAGATCGCCCGGAAAGGGCGCGGCCCCAGCATTTT.